The clone carrying this TCR beta chain was recorded once. Its target is unknown. These data are taken from a study of shared clonotypes between healthy human individuals. This CDR3 has 14 amino acids. Trimming took off 4 bases at V and 10 bases at J, with 14 bases between the two ends. Germline CDR1 and CDR2: MNHEY and SMNVEV (reference sequence). Clones were read by immunoSEQ multiplex PCR, and TCRdb kept only the in-frame ones, dropping some. The sample has about 2 million clones, 85% to 95% seen once. Notes on the study in general: In contrast to clonotypes shared by all four donors, non-shared clonotypes had lower generation probabilities.

Only CD45RO-negative cells positively selected for CCR7 counted as naive CD8 cells, so terminally differentiated effector memory CD45RA+ cells were excluded. The sample consisted of naive CD8+ T cells sorted from blood. The origin of this receptor is a man aged 18 to 30 in good health. The genes are TRBV27 and TRBJ1-6; perhaps TRBD1 as D (5 bases). CDR3 protein: CASSSRSGISPLHF. CDR3 sequence (DNA): TGTGCCAGCAGTTCCCGTTCAGGGATCTCACCCCTCCACTTT.